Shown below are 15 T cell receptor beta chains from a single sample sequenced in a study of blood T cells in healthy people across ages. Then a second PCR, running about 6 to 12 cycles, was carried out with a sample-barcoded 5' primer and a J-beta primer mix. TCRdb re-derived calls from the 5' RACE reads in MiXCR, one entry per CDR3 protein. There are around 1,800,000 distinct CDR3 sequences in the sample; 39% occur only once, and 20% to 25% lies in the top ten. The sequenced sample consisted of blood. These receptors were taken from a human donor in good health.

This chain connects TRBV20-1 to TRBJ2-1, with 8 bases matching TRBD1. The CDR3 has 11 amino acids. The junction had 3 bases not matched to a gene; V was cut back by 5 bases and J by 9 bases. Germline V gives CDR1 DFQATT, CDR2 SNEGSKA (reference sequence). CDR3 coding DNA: TGCAGTGCTGCACAGGGGGTTGAGCAGTTCTTC. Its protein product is CSAAQGVEQFF.

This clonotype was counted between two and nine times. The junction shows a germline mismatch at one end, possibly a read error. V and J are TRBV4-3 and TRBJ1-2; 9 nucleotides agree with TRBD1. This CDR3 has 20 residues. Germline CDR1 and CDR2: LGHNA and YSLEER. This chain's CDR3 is CTSSRQTGRGTGMFPYGYTF. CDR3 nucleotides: TGCACCAGCAGCCGACAAACGGGTCGCGGGACAGGGATGTTCCCTTATGGCTACACCTTC.

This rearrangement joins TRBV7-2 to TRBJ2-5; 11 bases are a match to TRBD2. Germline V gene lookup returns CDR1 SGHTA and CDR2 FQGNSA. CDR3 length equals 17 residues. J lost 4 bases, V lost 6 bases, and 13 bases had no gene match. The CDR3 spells CASSSPGMLAGGETQYF. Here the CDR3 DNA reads TGTGCCAGCAGTTCCCCTGGGATGCTAGCGGGGGGAGAGACCCAGTACTTC.

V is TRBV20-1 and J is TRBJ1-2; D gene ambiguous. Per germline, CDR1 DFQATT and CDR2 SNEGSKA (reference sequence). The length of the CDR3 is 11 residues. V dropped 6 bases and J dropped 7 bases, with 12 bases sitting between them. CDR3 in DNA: TGCAGTGCCCGCGTCCAGAGTGGCTACACCTTC. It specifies CSARVQSGYTF.

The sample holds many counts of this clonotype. CDR3 loop: CASSRTTGELETQYF. The CDR3 DNA reads as TGTGCCAGCAGTCGAACCACAGGGGAATTAGAGACCCAGTACTTC. The J gene is TRBJ2-5, the V gene TRBV12-3 or TRBV12-4; TRBD1 matches 7 bases. The CDR3 runs to 15 residues. J gave up 4 bases and V 5 bases, and 10 bases lay outside the gene matches.

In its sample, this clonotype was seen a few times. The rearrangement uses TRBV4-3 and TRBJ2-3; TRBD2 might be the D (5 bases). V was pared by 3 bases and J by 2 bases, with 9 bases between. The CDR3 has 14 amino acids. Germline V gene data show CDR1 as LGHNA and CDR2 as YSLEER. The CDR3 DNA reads TGCGCCAGCAGCCACCGCGGGCTCACAGATACGCAGTATTTT. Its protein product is CASSHRGLTDTQYF.

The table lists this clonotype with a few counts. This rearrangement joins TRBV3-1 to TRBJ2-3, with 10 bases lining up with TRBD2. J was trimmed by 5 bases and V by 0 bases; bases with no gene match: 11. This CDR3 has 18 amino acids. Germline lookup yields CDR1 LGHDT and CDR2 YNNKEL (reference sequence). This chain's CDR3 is CASSQDPAGGPRGDTQYF. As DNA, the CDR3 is TGTGCCAGCAGCCAAGATCCAGCGGGGGGGCCGCGGGGAGATACGCAGTATTTT.

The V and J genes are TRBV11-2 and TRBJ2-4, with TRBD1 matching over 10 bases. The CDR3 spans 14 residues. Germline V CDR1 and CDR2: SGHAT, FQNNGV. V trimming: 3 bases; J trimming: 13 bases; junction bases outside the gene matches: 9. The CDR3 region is CASSLGTGAYKQYF. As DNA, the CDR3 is TGTGCCAGCAGCTTGGGGACAGGGGCTTACAAGCAGTACTTC.

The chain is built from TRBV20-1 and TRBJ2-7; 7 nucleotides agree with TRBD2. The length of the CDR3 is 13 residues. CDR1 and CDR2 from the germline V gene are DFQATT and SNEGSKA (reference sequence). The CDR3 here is CRVKPSGPYEQYF. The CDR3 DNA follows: TGCAGAGTCAAGCCTAGCGGCCCCTACGAGCAGTACTTC.

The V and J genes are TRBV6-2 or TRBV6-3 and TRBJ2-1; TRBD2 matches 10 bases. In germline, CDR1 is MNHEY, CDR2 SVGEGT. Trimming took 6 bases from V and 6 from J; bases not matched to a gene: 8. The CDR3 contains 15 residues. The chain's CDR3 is CASSLRAGGRNEQFF. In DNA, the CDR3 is TGTGCCAGCAGCCTTCGAGCGGGGGGGCGCAATGAGCAGTTCTTC.

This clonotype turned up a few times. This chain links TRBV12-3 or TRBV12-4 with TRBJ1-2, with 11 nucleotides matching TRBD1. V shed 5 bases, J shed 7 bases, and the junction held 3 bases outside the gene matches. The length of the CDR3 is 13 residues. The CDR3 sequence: CASSTGTGGGYTF. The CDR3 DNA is TGTGCCAGCAGTACCGGGACAGGGGGTGGCTACACCTTC.

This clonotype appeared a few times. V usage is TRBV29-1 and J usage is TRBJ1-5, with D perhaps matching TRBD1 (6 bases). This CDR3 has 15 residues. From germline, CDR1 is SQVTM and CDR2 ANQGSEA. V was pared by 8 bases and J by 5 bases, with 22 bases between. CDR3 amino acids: CSITIGGGRDQPQHF. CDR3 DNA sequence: TGCAGCATCACTATTGGGGGGGGCAGAGATCAGCCCCAGCATTTT.

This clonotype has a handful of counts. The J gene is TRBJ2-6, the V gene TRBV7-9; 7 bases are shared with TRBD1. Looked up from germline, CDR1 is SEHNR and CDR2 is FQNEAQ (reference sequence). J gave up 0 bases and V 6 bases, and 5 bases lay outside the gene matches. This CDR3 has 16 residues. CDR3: CASRLQGLSGANVLTF. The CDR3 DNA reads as TGTGCCAGCAGACTACAGGGGCTCTCTGGGGCCAACGTCCTGACTTTC. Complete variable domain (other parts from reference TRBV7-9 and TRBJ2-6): DTGVSQNPRHKITKRGQNVTFRCDPISEHNRLYWYRQTLGQGPEFLTYFQNEAQLEKSRLLSDRFSAERPKGSFSTLEIQRTEQGDSAMYLCASRLQGLSGANVLTFGAGSRLTVL.

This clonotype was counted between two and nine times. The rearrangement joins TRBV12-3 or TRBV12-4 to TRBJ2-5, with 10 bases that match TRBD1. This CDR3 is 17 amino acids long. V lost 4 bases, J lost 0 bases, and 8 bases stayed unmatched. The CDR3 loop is CASSSGTGEQYQETQYF. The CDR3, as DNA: TGTGCCAGCAGTTCCGGGACAGGGGAACAGTACCAAGAGACCCAGTACTTC.

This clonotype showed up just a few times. The CDR3, as DNA: TGTGCCAGCTCCCCCTGGACAGATTCACCCCTCCACTTT. This sequence encodes CASSPWTDSPLHF. V and J are TRBV18 and TRBJ1-6; perhaps TRBD1 as D (6 bases). V lost 6 bases and J 8 bases, leaving 11 bases between the germline ends. The CDR3 has 13 amino acids. The germline CDR1 and CDR2 sequences are KGHSH and LQKENI.